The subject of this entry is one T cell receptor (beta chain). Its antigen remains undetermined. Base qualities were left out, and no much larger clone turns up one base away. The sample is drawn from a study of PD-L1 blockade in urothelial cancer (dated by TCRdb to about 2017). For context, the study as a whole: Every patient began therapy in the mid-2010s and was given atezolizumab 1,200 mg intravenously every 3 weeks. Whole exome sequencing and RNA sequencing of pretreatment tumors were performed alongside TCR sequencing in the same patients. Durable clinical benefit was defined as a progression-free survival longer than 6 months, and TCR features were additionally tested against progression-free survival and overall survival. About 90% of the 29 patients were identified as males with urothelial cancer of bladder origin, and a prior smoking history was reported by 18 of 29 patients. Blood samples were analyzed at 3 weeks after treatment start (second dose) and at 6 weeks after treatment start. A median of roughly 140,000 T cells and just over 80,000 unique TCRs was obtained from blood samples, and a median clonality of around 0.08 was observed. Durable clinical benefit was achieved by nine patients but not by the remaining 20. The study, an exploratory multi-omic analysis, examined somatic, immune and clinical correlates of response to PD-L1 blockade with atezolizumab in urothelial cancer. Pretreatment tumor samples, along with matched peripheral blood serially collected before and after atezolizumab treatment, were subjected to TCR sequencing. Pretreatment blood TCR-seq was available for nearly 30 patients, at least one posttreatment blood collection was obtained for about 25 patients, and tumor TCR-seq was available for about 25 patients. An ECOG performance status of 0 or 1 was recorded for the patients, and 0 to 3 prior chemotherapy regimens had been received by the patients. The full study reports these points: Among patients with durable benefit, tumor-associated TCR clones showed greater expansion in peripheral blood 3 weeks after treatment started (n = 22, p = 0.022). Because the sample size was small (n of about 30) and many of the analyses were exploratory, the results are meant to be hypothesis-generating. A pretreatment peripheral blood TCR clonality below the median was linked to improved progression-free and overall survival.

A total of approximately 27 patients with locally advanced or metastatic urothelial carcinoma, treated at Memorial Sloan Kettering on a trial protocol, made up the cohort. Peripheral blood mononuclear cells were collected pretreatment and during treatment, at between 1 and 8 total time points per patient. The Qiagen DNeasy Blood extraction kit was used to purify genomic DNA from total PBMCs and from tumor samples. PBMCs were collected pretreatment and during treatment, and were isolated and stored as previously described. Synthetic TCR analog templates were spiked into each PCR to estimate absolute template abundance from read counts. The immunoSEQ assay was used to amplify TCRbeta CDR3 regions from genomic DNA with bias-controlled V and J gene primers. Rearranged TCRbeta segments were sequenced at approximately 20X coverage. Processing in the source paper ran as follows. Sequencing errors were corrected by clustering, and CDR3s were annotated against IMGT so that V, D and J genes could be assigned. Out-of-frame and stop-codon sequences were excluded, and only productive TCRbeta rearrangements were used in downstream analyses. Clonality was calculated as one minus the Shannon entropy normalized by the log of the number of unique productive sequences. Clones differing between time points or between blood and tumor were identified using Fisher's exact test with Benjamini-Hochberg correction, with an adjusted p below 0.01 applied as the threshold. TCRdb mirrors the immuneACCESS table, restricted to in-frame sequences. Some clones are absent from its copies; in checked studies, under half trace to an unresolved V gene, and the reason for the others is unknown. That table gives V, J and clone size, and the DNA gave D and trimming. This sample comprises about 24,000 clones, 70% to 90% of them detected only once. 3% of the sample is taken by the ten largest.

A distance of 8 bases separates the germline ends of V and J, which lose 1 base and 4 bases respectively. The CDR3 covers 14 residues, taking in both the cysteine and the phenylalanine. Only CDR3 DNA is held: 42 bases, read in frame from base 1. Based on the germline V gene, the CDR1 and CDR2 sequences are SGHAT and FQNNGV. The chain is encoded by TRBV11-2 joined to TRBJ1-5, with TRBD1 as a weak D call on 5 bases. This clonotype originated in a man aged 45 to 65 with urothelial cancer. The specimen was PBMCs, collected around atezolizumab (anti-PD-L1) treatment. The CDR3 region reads CASSLAGGNQPQHF. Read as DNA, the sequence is TGTGCCAGCAGCTTAGCGGGGGGAAATCAGCCCCAGCATTTT.